This T cell receptor (beta chain) was profiled in a study of response to subunit inactivated influenza vaccine. V was pared by 1 base and J by 1 base, with 19 bases between. CDR3 length: 18 amino acids. The germline V gene encodes CDR1 LGHNA and CDR2 YNFKEQ. Study-wide points: Authors proposed each seasonal influenza vaccination draws in few new T cells.

In this sample, this clonotype turned up a few times. No antigen is known for it. TCRdb processed the RT-PCR reads anew with MiXCR; each CDR3 protein has one entry. In the table there are about 480,000 distinct CDR3 sequences, roughly 13% of which are singletons. This TCR was recovered from a man between 50 and 59 years old who received an inactivated influenza vaccine. V is TRBV4-2 and J is TRBJ1-1; D is possibly TRBD1 (6 bases). Sequences were derived from PBMCs from blood, sampled 45 days after vaccination. This chain's CDR3 is CASSQVGDVWDKNTEAFF. CDR3 DNA sequence: TGTGCCAGCAGCCAAGTTGGGGATGTTTGGGACAAGAACACTGAAGCTTTCTTT.